This passage covers 25 T cell receptor beta chains from one sample sequenced in a study of T cells in Graves' hyperthyroidism and ophthalmopathy. From RNA transcripts, TCR beta CDR3 regions were amplified. HTBI primers were used for first-round RT-PCR of the TCR CDR3. Each CDR3 protein is one row after TCRdb ran MiXCR on the multiplex PCR reads. This table has around 720,000 distinct CDR3 sequences, under 45% appearing once. What was sequenced was blood. These TCRs come from a woman between 40 and 50 years old with Graves' hyperthyroidism.

Details on this clonotype: The junction departs from germline at one end; a sequencing error may be responsible. The chain has TRBV7-6 and TRBJ1-1, with 7 bases identical to TRBD1. Germline assignment: CDR1 SGHVS and CDR2 FNYEAQ. This CDR3 is built from 14 residues. The CDR3 region is CASSLVQGDTGACF. The CDR3 DNA follows: TGTGCCAGCAGCTTAGTCCAGGGGGACACTGGAGCTTGCTTT.

This clonotype was detected ten times or more. The chain has TRBV29-1 and TRBJ2-7; TRBD2 matches at 8 bases. Trimming removed 1 base from V and 5 bases from J; junction bases left unmatched: 7. Looked up from germline, CDR1 is SQVTM and CDR2 is ANQGSEA. The CDR3 sequence is 14 residues long. The DNA for the CDR3 is TGCAGCGTTGAAGGCCCCGGGAGGGACGACGAGCAGTACTTC. Residues: CSVEGPGRDDEQYF.

This clonotype has only a few counts. The rearrangement joins TRBV6-5 to TRBJ2-2; D perhaps matches TRBD2 (6 bases). The CDR3 is 13 amino acids. The germline gives CDR1 MNHEY, CDR2 SVGAGI. Trimming stripped 7 bases from V and 4 bases from J, with 10 bases between. The CDR3 coding sequence is TGTGCCAGCACCAGGGAGGTCACCGGGGAGCTGTTTTTT. Translation: CASTREVTGELFF.

This clonotype was seen ten or more times. The chain has TRBV5-6 and TRBJ1-5; 7 bases are a match to TRBD1. The CDR3 length is 14 residues. V was pared by 1 base and J by 6 bases, with 4 bases of the junction left unmatched. Germline CDR1 is SGHDT and CDR2 is YYEEEE. This chain's CDR3 is CASSLQQGSQPQHF. In nucleotides, the CDR3 is TGTGCCAGCAGCTTGCAACAGGGGAGTCAGCCCCAGCATTTT.

This clonotype was picked up many times. V is TRBV20-1 and J is TRBJ2-6, with D possibly TRBD1 on 5 matching bases. Germline V gives CDR1 DFQATT, CDR2 SNEGSKA (reference sequence). V was trimmed by 3 bases and J by 0 bases, leaving 9 bases between them. The CDR3 sequence is 15 residues long. In nucleotides, the CDR3 is TGCAGTGCTAGGGACATCAGCTCTGGGGCCAACGTCCTGACTTTC. Translating it yields CSARDISSGANVLTF.

Of note for this clonotype: One base away lies a much larger clone, so this may be a sequencing read error. The chain joins TRBV2 to TRBJ1-2; perhaps TRBD1 as D (6 bases). The CDR3 has 15 amino acids. CDR1 is SNHLY, CDR2 FYNNEI, per germline. In DNA form, the CDR3 reads TGTGCCGGCAGCGGGATGGGGGGCACCATGGCCGGCTACACCTTC. Protein sequence: CAGSGMGGTMAGYTF.

A word on this clonotype: One end of the junction varies from germline; a read error may be responsible. The chain joins TRBV10-3 to TRBJ2-6; TRBD1 matches 8 bases. Germline-derived CDR1 and CDR2 are ENHRY and SYGVKD. The CDR3 spans 14 residues. The CDR3 DNA follows: TGTGCCATCAGTGAGGCACAGGGGGGCAACGTCCTGACTTTC. Its translation is CAISEAQGGNVLTF.

This clonotype was seen many times. The genes are TRBV5-8 and TRBJ1-6; a weak D match, TRBD1 (5 bases). Germline CDR1 reads SGHTS; CDR2 reads YDEGEE. The CDR3 sequence is 15 residues long. V shed 2 bases and J shed 7 bases, with 13 bases lying between them. The CDR3 DNA reads TGTGCCAGCAGCTTTCTGGGGGTCGGAAATTCACCCCTCCACTTT. It specifies CASSFLGVGNSPLHF.

The chain employs TRBV28 and TRBJ1-1, with 9 bases fitting TRBD1. Germline assignment: CDR1 MDHEN and CDR2 SYDVKM. V shed 2 bases and J 4 bases; nucleotides not matched to a gene: 11. This CDR3 has 17 residues. The CDR3 DNA sequence: TGTGCCAGCAGTTTAGCGGTCGGGGGGACAGGGAGCACTGAAGCTTTCTTT. Its protein product is CASSLAVGGTGSTEAFF.

On this clonotype itself: A junction boundary mismatches the germline segment, possibly from a read error. The chain joins TRBV7-9 to TRBJ2-7; the match to TRBD2 covers 8 bases. Germline V CDR1 and CDR2: SEHNR, FQNEAQ (reference sequence). The CDR3 is 15 residues long. The CDR3 nucleotides are TGTGCCAGCAGCTTAGCAGCGGGGGCCTCCTACGAGCAGTGCTTC. It encodes CASSLAAGASYEQCF.

As DNA, the CDR3 is TGCGCCAGCAGCTTGTTTGGCAGAGCAAAAAAACTGTTTTTT. Protein: CASSLFGRAKKLFF. The chain is built from TRBV5-1 and TRBJ1-4; D remains ambiguous. CDR3 length equals 14 residues. Germline V gene sequence: CDR1 SGHRS, CDR2 YFSETQ. Between the trimmed V and J ends, which lost 1 base and 9 bases, there was a span of 13 bases.

This clonotype was observed a handful of times. The CDR3 coding sequence is TGTGCCAGCAGTTTAGTACCCCCCGGCGGCTACACCTTC. It translates to CASSLVPPGGYTF. V is TRBV12-3 or TRBV12-4 and J is TRBJ1-2; D is ambiguous. CDR3 size: 13 residues. Trimming took 1 base from V and 8 from J, leaving 11 bases between them.

The chain recombines TRBV12-3 or TRBV12-4 with TRBJ1-5; D is perhaps TRBD1 (6 bases). The CDR3 spans 17 residues. The V gene lost 1 base and the J gene lost 0 bases, with 13 bases spanning the gap. The CDR3: CASSLGGRTDSNQPQHF. In nucleotides, the CDR3 is TGTGCCAGCAGTTTAGGAGGCCGGACAGATAGCAATCAGCCCCAGCATTTT.

In this sample, this clonotype turned up many times. The V gene is TRBV7-2, the J gene TRBJ2-5; D unclear. CDR1 is SGHTA, CDR2 FQGNSA, per germline. V was clipped by 0 bases and J by 1 base, with 3 bases between them. The CDR3 runs to 13 residues. The CDR3, as DNA: TGTGCCAGCAGCTTAGCAGTCCAAGAGACCCAGTACTTC. It encodes CASSLAVQETQYF. Full variable domain (remainder filled in from reference TRBV7-2 and TRBJ2-5): GAGVSQSPSNKVTEKGKDVELRCDPISGHTALYWYRQSLGQGLEFLIYFQGNSAPDKSGLPSDRFSAERTGGSVSTLTIQRTQQEDSAVYLCASSLAVQETQYFGPGTRLLVL.

This clonotype was seen at least ten times. The DNA of the CDR3 is TGTGCCAGTAGTGCCAGGAATCAGCCCCAGCATTTT. Translating gives CASSARNQPQHF. The J gene is TRBJ1-5, the V gene TRBV19, with no clear D. The germline V gene encodes CDR1 LNHDA and CDR2 SQIVND (reference sequence). V lost 5 bases and J 4 bases, leaving 6 bases between the germline ends. The CDR3 sequence is 12 residues long.

The V gene is TRBV12-3 or TRBV12-4, the J gene TRBJ1-5, with 7 bases fitting TRBD1. J was trimmed by 9 bases and V by 8 bases; bases with no gene match: 10. This CDR3 spans 13 amino acids. The CDR3 region is CASSTGDLRPQHF. The CDR3 DNA follows: TGTGCCAGCTCCACAGGGGATTTGAGGCCCCAGCATTTT.

This clonotype occurred many times. The rearrangement links TRBV20-1 to TRBJ1-5, with D possibly being TRBD1 (5 bases). Between the trimmed V and J ends, which lost 3 bases and 2 bases, there was a span of 11 bases. Germline V gene sequence: CDR1 DFQATT, CDR2 SNEGSKA (reference sequence). The CDR3 has 14 residues. CDR3 sequence: CSARVGAGNQPQHF. The CDR3 DNA sequence: TGCAGTGCTAGGGTAGGGGCGGGCAATCAGCCCCAGCATTTT.

The chain carries TRBV7-9 and TRBJ2-7; D possibly matches TRBD1 or TRBD2 (5 bases each). CDR3 length: 13 residues. Germline CDR1 is SEHNR and CDR2 is FQNEAQ (reference sequence). V lost 6 bases and J lost 12, with 21 bases in between. The chain's CDR3 is CASRFREDSPTYF. The CDR3 DNA is TGTGCCAGCAGGTTCCGGGAAGACAGCCCGACGTACTTC.

This chain joins TRBV29-1 and TRBJ2-1; D call uncertain. Germline CDR1 and CDR2: SQVTM and ANQGSEA. V shed 3 bases and J shed 0 bases, with 9 bases lying between them. This CDR3 comprises 14 residues. Here the CDR3 reads CSVDGRLSYNEQFF. The CDR3 bases are TGCAGCGTTGATGGGCGCCTCTCCTACAATGAGCAGTTCTTC.

The table lists this clonotype with many counts. V is TRBV20-1 and J is TRBJ1-2; 7 bases fit TRBD1. J gave up 4 bases and V 6 bases, and 14 bases lay outside the gene matches. The CDR3 has 15 amino acids. CDR1 and CDR2 from the germline V gene are DFQATT and SNEGSKA (reference sequence). In DNA, the CDR3 is TGCAGTGCCTCACCTCAGACAGGGTTATTCTATGGCTACACCTTC. This codes for CSASPQTGLFYGYTF.

This clonotype was recorded a few times. The rearrangement uses TRBV12-3 or TRBV12-4 and TRBJ1-5; TRBD1 agrees at 8 bases. The J segment lost 5 bases and the V segment lost 3 bases, leaving 6 bases of the junction unmatched. The CDR3 covers 15 residues. Here the CDR3 DNA reads TGTGCCAGCAGTTTTCGGACAGGGACAGATCAGCCCCAGCATTTT. This translates into CASSFRTGTDQPQHF.

This clonotype was seen a few times. The chain has TRBV4-3 and TRBJ2-1, with 7 bases matching TRBD2. V lost 1 base to trimming and J lost 12 bases; unmatched junction nucleotides: 6. There are 13 residues in the CDR3. The V gene's germline CDR1 is LGHNA and CDR2 YSLEER. CDR3 protein: CASSQVAGPVQFF. In DNA form, the CDR3 reads TGCGCCAGCAGCCAAGTAGCGGGTCCAGTGCAGTTCTTC.

This clonotype was detected only a few times. This chain uses TRBV6-2 or TRBV6-3 with TRBJ2-7, with a weak D call TRBD2 (6 bases). Per the germline V gene, CDR1 is MNHEY and CDR2 is SVGEGT. Deletions cut 5 bases from V and 2 bases from J, with 16 bases between. This CDR3 comprises 15 residues. The CDR3: CASSPGGLPTYEQYF. In DNA form, the CDR3 reads TGTGCCAGCAGTCCGGGCGGACTACCTACCTACGAGCAGTACTTC.

The rearrangement links TRBV5-1 to TRBJ2-5, with a weak D call TRBD1 (5 bases). The V end lost 5 bases, the J end lost 1 base, and 12 bases lay between the germline ends. CDR1 is SGHRS and CDR2 is YFSETQ in the germline V gene. This CDR3 comprises 14 residues. CDR3 bases: TGCGCCAGCAGAGTACAGGCTTCCCAAGAGACCCAGTACTTC. This translates into CASRVQASQETQYF.

The chain joins TRBV7-6 to TRBJ2-7, with a tentative D call TRBD1 (6 bases). The CDR3 has 17 amino acids. V lost 3 bases to trimming and J lost 5 bases, with 23 bases between them. Looked up from germline, CDR1 is SGHVS and CDR2 is FNYEAQ. CDR3 sequence reads: CASSLDRGTPTRDEQYF. DNA for the CDR3: TGTGCCAGCAGCTTGGACCGAGGGACACCAACCCGGGACGAGCAGTACTTC. Filled out from reference TRBV7-6 and TRBJ2-7, the complete variable domain reads GAGVSQSPRYKVTKRGQDVALRCDPISGHVSLYWYRQALGQGPEFLTYFNYEAQQDKSGLPNDRFSAERPEGSISTLTIQRTEQRDSAMYRCASSLDRGTPTRDEQYFGPGTRLTVT.